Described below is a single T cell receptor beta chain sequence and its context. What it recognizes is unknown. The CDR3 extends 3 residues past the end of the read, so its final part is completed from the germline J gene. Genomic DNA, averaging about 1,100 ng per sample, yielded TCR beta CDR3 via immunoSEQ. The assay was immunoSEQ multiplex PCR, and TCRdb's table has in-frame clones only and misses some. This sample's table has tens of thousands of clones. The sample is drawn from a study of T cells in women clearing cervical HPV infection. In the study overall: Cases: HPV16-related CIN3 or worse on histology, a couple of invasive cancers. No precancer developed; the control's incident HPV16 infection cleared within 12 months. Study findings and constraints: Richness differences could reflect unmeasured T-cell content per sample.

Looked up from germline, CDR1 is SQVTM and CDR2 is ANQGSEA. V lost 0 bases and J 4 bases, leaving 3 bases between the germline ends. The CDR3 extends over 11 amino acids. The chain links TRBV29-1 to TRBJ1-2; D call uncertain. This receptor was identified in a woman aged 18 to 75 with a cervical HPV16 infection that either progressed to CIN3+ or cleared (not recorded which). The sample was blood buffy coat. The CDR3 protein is CSVEDFYGYTF. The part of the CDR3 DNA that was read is TGCAGCGTTGAAGACTTCTATGGC.